One sample yielded the 26 T cell receptor beta chains listed below, sequenced in a study of T cell changes during pregnancy in multiple sclerosis. Data came from immunoSEQ multiplex PCR; TCRdb stores just in-frame clones and leaves some out. The sample carries some 46,000 clones, around 94% recorded once. Sequenced: peripheral blood. The receptors stem from a female donor with multiple sclerosis, enrolled in a pregnancy study.

V and J are TRBV7-2 and TRBJ2-7; 12 bases are a match to TRBD2. The CDR3 is 16 residues long. Trimming at V came to 1 base and at J to 5 bases, leaving 6 bases not matched to a gene. From germline, CDR1 is SGHTA and CDR2 FQGNSA. This CDR3 reads CASSLGGLAGLNEQYF. In nucleotides, the CDR3 is TGTGCCAGCAGCTTAGGAGGACTAGCGGGACTCAACGAGCAGTACTTC.

The V and J genes are TRBV9 and TRBJ1-1, with D unclear. The germline gives CDR1 SGDLS, CDR2 YYNGEE. Deletions cut 2 bases from V and 1 base from J, with 24 bases between. CDR3 length equals 19 residues. CDR3 sequence: CASSVTPPHTKMENTEAFF. In nucleotides, the CDR3 is TGTGCCAGCAGCGTCACCCCCCCCCACACGAAGATGGAGAACACTGAAGCTTTCTTT.

The chain combines TRBV25-1 with TRBJ1-2; the match to TRBD1 covers 9 bases. The V gene end was trimmed by 7 bases and the J gene end by 2 bases; junction bases not matched to a gene: 5. The germline V gene encodes CDR1 MGHDK and CDR2 SYGVNS. There are 14 residues in the CDR3. The CDR3 spells CASTPTGGNYGYTF. For the CDR3, the DNA is TGTGCCAGCACTCCTACAGGGGGCAACTATGGCTACACCTTC.

The gene calls are TRBV19 and TRBJ2-3; TRBD2 is a possible D gene (5 bases). Per germline, CDR1 LNHDA and CDR2 SQIVND (reference sequence). Trimming removed 5 bases at V and 0 bases at J, with 18 bases between. The CDR3 loop spans 17 amino acids. As DNA, the CDR3 is TGTGCCAGTAGTTCCCCCCTTACGGGAACTAGCACAGATACGCAGTATTTT. It encodes CASSSPLTGTSTDTQYF.

The J gene is TRBJ1-5, the V gene TRBV18; 9 nucleotides align to TRBD1. V dropped 3 bases and J dropped 7; count of bases not matched to a gene: 10. CDR3 length equals 16 residues. CDR1 KGHSH and CDR2 LQKENI come from the germline V gene. The CDR3 loop is CASSPYQGQGLQPQHF. CDR3 coding DNA: TGTGCCAGCTCACCCTACCAGGGACAGGGACTACAGCCCCAGCATTTT.

The DNA of the CDR3 is TGTGCCAGCAGACCCGACAGACACTGGGGCTATGGCTACACCTTC. Translated: CASRPDRHWGYGYTF. V gene TRBV6-1 combines with J gene TRBJ1-2; tentatively, D is TRBD1 (5 bases). V gave up 6 bases and J gave up 4 bases, with 18 bases separating them. Germline CDR1 is MNHNS and CDR2 is SASEGT. The CDR3 length is 15 residues.

The chain recombines TRBV5-6 with TRBJ1-3; no definite D call. This CDR3 spans 14 amino acids. Germline V gives CDR1 SGHDT, CDR2 YYEEEE. Trimming left V 2 bases short and J 0 bases short, with 6 bases between. The CDR3 nucleotides read TGTGCCAGCAGCTTAGGGAGCTCTGGAAACACCATATATTTT. This sequence encodes CASSLGSSGNTIYF. The entire variable domain, with the rest obtained from reference TRBV5-6 and TRBJ1-3, is as follows: DAGVTQSPTHLIKTRGQQVTLRCSPKSGHDTVSWYQQALGQGPQFIFQYYEEEERQRGNFPDRFSGHQFPNYSSELNVNALLLGDSALYLCASSLGSSGNTIYFGEGSWLTVV.

The chain joins TRBV13 to TRBJ1-5, with D tentatively TRBD1 (5 bases). V was cut by 0 bases and J by 2 bases, with 8 bases left in between. Germline V CDR1 and CDR2: PRHDT, FYEKMQ (reference sequence). The CDR3 runs to 15 residues. CDR3: CASSLGRGGNQPQHF. The CDR3 DNA is TGTGCCAGCAGCTTAGGAAGGGGTGGCAATCAGCCCCAGCATTTT.

The chain is built from TRBV9 and TRBJ1-2; TRBD1 is a possible D gene (5 bases). CDR3 length: 13 residues. Germline CDR1 SGDLS, CDR2 YYNGEE. V was shortened by 0 bases and J by 8 bases, with 11 bases between the two germline ends. The CDR3 DNA is TGTGCCAGCAGCGTAGATCTCCGGGGCGGCTACACCTTC. Protein: CASSVDLRGGYTF.

The chain is built from TRBV29-1 and TRBJ1-1; D possibly corresponds to TRBD1 (5 bases). From germline, CDR1 is SQVTM and CDR2 ANQGSEA. CDR3 length equals 14 residues. V lost 4 bases and J lost 1, with 13 bases in between. CDR3 in DNA: TGCAGCGTTGTCCCCTGGGACGGGAACACTGAAGCTTTCTTT. This gives the protein CSVVPWDGNTEAFF. The full variable domain, completed using reference TRBV29-1 and TRBJ1-1, is SAVISQKPSRDICQRGTSLTIQCQVDSQVTMMFWYRQQPGQSLTLIATANQGSEATYESGFVIDKFPISRPNLTFSTLTVSNMSPEDSSIYLCSVVPWDGNTEAFFGQGTRLTVV.

J is TRBJ1-1 and V is TRBV6-6; 7 nucleotides line up with TRBD1. The V gene's germline CDR1 is MNHNY and CDR2 SVGAGI (reference sequence). The CDR3 runs 12 residues. The V and J ends lost 6 bases and 8 bases, in that order; junction bases with no gene match: 6. CDR3 in amino acids: CASSLKGAEAFF. In DNA form, the CDR3 reads TGTGCCAGCAGCCTCAAGGGGGCAGAAGCTTTCTTT.

The V and J genes are TRBV7-2 and TRBJ1-3, with TRBD1 matching over 7 bases. Per the germline V gene, CDR1 is SGHTA and CDR2 is FQGNSA. The CDR3 spans 15 residues. Trimming cost V 6 bases and J 0 bases; bases outside gene matches: 5. Here the CDR3 DNA reads TGTGCCAGCAGATTGGGACAGAGCTCTGGAAACACCATATATTTT. This sequence encodes CASRLGQSSGNTIYF. The full variable domain, its missing parts supplied by reference TRBV7-2 and TRBJ1-3, is GAGVSQSPSNKVTEKGKDVELRCDPISGHTALYWYRQSLGQGLEFLIYFQGNSAPDKSGLPSDRFSAERTGGSVSTLTIQRTQQEDSAVYLCASRLGQSSGNTIYFGEGSWLTVV.

The chain carries TRBV4-3 and TRBJ2-1; 11 positions agree with TRBD2. The CDR3 is made up of 17 amino acids. V shed 0 bases and J 6 bases; nucleotides not matched to a gene: 7. Germline CDR1 and CDR2: LGHNA and YSLEER. DNA for the CDR3: TGCGCCAGCAGCCAAGAGGTCCCTACTAGCGGGAGCAATGAGCAGTTCTTC. It codes for CASSQEVPTSGSNEQFF.

This chain joins TRBV10-3 and TRBJ1-6; tentatively, D is TRBD1 (5 bases). Germline CDR1 and CDR2: ENHRY and SYGVKD. The V and J ends lost 2 bases and 4 bases respectively, with 6 bases between them. CDR3 length: 14 residues. The CDR3 DNA reads TGTGCCATCAGTGAGCAGGGTTATAATTCACCCCTCCACTTT. Its protein is CAISEQGYNSPLHF.

The V call is TRBV9, the J call TRBJ2-3; D is undetermined. Trimming pared 1 base from V and 6 bases from J, leaving 9 bases between. The CDR3 is 13 residues long. Looked up from germline, CDR1 is SGDLS and CDR2 is YYNGEE. The CDR3 nucleotides read TGTGCCAGCAGCGTAAGAAGTGACGATACGCAGTATTTT. Translating gives CASSVRSDDTQYF.

V is TRBV7-5 and J is TRBJ1-5. TRBV7-5 is deemed a pseudogene. This CDR3 spans 12 amino acids. The CDR3 nucleotides are TGTGTCAGAAGCTCGTGGGGTCAGCCCCAGCATTTT. Translation: CVRSSWGQPQHF.

V gene TRBV6-1 combines with J gene TRBJ1-5, with TRBD1 as a possible D gene (6 bases). Germline-derived CDR1 and CDR2 are MNHNS and SASEGT. The germline V and J ends were trimmed by 10 bases and 1 base, with 14 bases remaining between them. CDR3 size: 14 residues. The CDR3 nucleotides are TGTGCCACCCAGAGAACAGGGAGCAATCAGCCCCAGCATTTT. It encodes CATQRTGSNQPQHF.

The chain recombines TRBV19 with TRBJ2-1, with TRBD2 matching 8 bases. Trimming took 4 bases from V and 4 from J; bases not matched to a gene: 6. The CDR3 loop spans 15 amino acids. Germline values: CDR1 LNHDA, CDR2 SQIVND (reference sequence). The CDR3 nucleotides read TGTGCCAGTAGTACGGTACGCGGGGGGTACAATGAGCAGTTCTTC. Its protein product is CASSTVRGGYNEQFF.

The rearrangement links TRBV9 to TRBJ1-2; 7 bases are a match to TRBD1. CDR1 SGDLS and CDR2 YYNGEE come from the germline V gene. The CDR3 runs 11 residues. V was clipped by 3 bases and J by 11 bases; unmatched bases: 4. CDR3 in DNA: TGTGCCAGCAGCGCCGACAGGGAGTACACCTTC. Its protein is CASSADREYTF.

In its sample, this clone was seen a few times. The rearrangement uses TRBV27 and TRBJ1-2; TRBD1 is a possible D gene (5 bases). The germline V gene has CDR1 MNHEY and CDR2 SMNVEV (reference sequence). V was clipped by 4 bases and J by 0 bases, with 18 bases between them. The CDR3 sequence is 17 residues long. CDR3 nucleotides: TGTGCCAGCAGTTCGATACGGGACGGCCTAGCTAACTATGGCTACACCTTC. Protein sequence: CASSSIRDGLANYGYTF.

This clone has just one count. The V call is TRBV4-1, the J call TRBJ2-3, with 9 nucleotides matching TRBD1. This CDR3 has 15 amino acids. Germline V gene sequence: CDR1 MGHRA, CDR2 YSYEKL. The junction had 9 bases not matched to a gene; V was cut back by 4 bases and J by 7 bases. The CDR3 DNA reads TGCGCCAGCAGCCTAACGACAGGGGGAGAAAATACGCAGTATTTT. The encoded protein is CASSLTTGGENTQYF.

The CDR3 nucleotides are TGTGCCAGCAGCTTGCTAGGGGGTAACTATGGCTACACCTTC. Its translation: CASSLLGGNYGYTF. This chain joins TRBV5-4 and TRBJ1-2, with D perhaps matching TRBD1 (6 bases). CDR1 and CDR2 from the germline V gene are SGHNT and YYREEE (reference sequence). The CDR3 runs 14 residues. The germline V and J ends were trimmed by 1 base and 1 base, with 8 bases remaining between them. The whole variable domain, remainder taken from reference TRBV5-4 and TRBJ1-2, is ETGVTQSPTHLIKTRGQQVTLRCSSQSGHNTVSWYQQALGQGPQFIFQYYREEENGRGNFPPRFSGLQFPNYSSELNVNALELDDSALYLCASSLLGGNYGYTFGSGTRLTVV.

This chain links TRBV4-2 with TRBJ1-1; D remains ambiguous. The CDR3 extends over 16 amino acids. Trimming pared 0 bases from V and 0 bases from J, leaving 11 bases between. CDR1 and CDR2 from the germline V gene are LGHNA and YNFKEQ. CDR3: CASSQERGKMNTEAFF. For the CDR3, the DNA is TGTGCCAGCAGCCAAGAGAGAGGGAAGATGAACACTGAAGCTTTCTTT.

The chain uses TRBV6-5 and TRBJ1-2, with no clear D. V was trimmed by 0 bases and J by 4 bases, leaving 9 bases between them. CDR1 MNHEY and CDR2 SVGAGI come from the germline V gene. CDR3 size: 14 residues. The CDR3 region is CASSYSADPYGYTF. In DNA form, the CDR3 reads TGTGCCAGCAGTTACTCGGCAGACCCCTATGGCTACACCTTC.

The rearrangement links TRBV10-1 to TRBJ1-1, with 12 positions matching TRBD1. V lost 6 bases, J lost 8 bases, and 10 bases stayed unmatched. The germline V gene has CDR1 WNHNN and CDR2 SYGVQD (reference sequence). The CDR3 extends over 15 amino acids. CDR3 coding DNA: TGCGCCAGCAGCGGGGACAGGGGGCATGGGAGCGAAGCTTTCTTT. Amino acids: CASSGDRGHGSEAFF.

V usage is TRBV12-5 and J usage is TRBJ2-3; D not certain. Trimming pared 6 bases from V and 3 bases from J, leaving 4 bases between. In germline, CDR1 is LGHNT, CDR2 FRNRAP. The CDR3 has 11 amino acids. CDR3 bases: TGTGCTAGTGGCTTAACAGATACGCAGTATTTT. It encodes CASGLTDTQYF.